One and the same sample provided the 14 T cell receptor beta chains below, sequenced in a study of cytotoxic CD8 clonotypes in ibrutinib-treated CLL. TCRdb keeps only in-frame clones here, not all; method: immunoSEQ multiplex PCR. The sample contains some 300,000 clones, 80% of which appear only once. Material: PBMCs, obtained before ibrutinib treatment. All receptors derive from a human donor with chronic lymphocytic leukemia.

The gene calls are TRBV30 and TRBJ2-7; TRBD1 or TRBD2 may be the D gene (5 bases each). Germline CDR1 is GTSNPN and CDR2 is SVGIG (reference sequence). V lost 7 bases and J 4 bases, leaving 20 bases between the germline ends. The CDR3 runs 14 residues. CDR3 DNA: TGTGCCTCCGAGCGACAGCCGGGGAGTTACGAGCAGTACTTC. Protein sequence: CASERQPGSYEQYF.

The chain couples TRBV29-1 to TRBJ2-1; D gene unclear. The CDR3 is made up of 12 amino acids. Trimming cost V 3 bases and J 9 bases, with 12 bases left between them. Per germline, CDR1 SQVTM and CDR2 ANQGSEA. The CDR3 DNA reads TGCAGCGTTGATTCAGGAGCCACTGAGCAGTTCTTC. It specifies CSVDSGATEQFF.

The chain links TRBV6-6 to TRBJ2-7; D unresolved. Between the trimmed V and J ends, which lost 3 bases and 2 bases, there was a span of 11 bases. From germline, CDR1 is MNHNY and CDR2 SVGAGI (reference sequence). This CDR3 spans 14 amino acids. CDR3 coding DNA: TGTGCCAGCAGTTATAAGGGTACCGCCTACGAGCAGTACTTC. It codes for CASSYKGTAYEQYF.

The chain combines TRBV4-1 with TRBJ2-2, with TRBD2 matching 8 bases. The V gene's germline CDR1 is MGHRA and CDR2 YSYEKL. CDR3 length: 19 residues. After removal of 1 base from V and 6 bases from J, the junction contained 16 bases not matched to a gene. Written as DNA, the CDR3 is TGCGCCAGCAGCCAAGGCATCACCGCACGGGGGGGTTTAGCCGGGGAGCTGTTTTTT. Amino acids: CASSQGITARGGLAGELFF.

This chain uses TRBV5-1 with TRBJ2-3, with D possibly called TRBD1 or TRBD2 (6 bases each). Between the trimmed V and J ends, which lost 1 base and 6 bases, there was a span of 9 bases. The CDR3 runs 13 residues. Germline loops: CDR1 SGHRS, CDR2 YFSETQ. The CDR3 sequence is CASSLQGRDTQYF. In nucleotides, the CDR3 is TGCGCCAGCAGCTTGCAGGGGAGGGATACGCAGTATTTT. The full variable domain, its missing parts supplied by reference TRBV5-1 and TRBJ2-3, is KAGVTQTPRYLIKTRGQQVTLSCSPISGHRSVSWYQQTPGQGLQFLFEYFSETQRNKGNFPGRFSGRQFSNSRSEMNVSTLELGDSALYLCASSLQGRDTQYFGPGTRLTVL.

This clone was counted between two and nine times. CDR3 coding DNA: TGTGCCAGCAGCCCGACAGGGGCCCAGCATTTT. Encoded protein: CASSPTGAQHF. V and J are TRBV28 and TRBJ1-5; TRBD1 matches 8 bases. The CDR3 extends over 11 amino acids. The V gene's germline CDR1 is MDHEN and CDR2 SYDVKM. Trimming at V came to 6 bases and at J to 11 bases, leaving 3 bases not matched to a gene. The full variable domain, completed using reference TRBV28 and TRBJ1-5, is DVKVTQSSRYLVKRTGEKVFLECVQDMDHENMFWYRQDPGLGLRLIYFSYDVKMKEKGDIPEGYSVSREKKERFSLILESASTNQTSMYLCASSPTGAQHFGDGTRLSIL.

The chain employs TRBV14 and TRBJ2-1; the match to TRBD2 covers 8 bases. This CDR3 spans 16 amino acids. After removal of 4 bases from V and 4 bases from J, the junction contained 9 bases not matched to a gene. The germline V gene encodes CDR1 SGHDN and CDR2 FVKESK. CDR3 in amino acids: CASSRGIAGPYNEQFF. CDR3 bases: TGTGCCAGCAGCCGGGGGATAGCGGGACCTTACAATGAGCAGTTCTTC.

This clone has just one count. The chain recombines TRBV5-6 with TRBJ2-3; D unresolved. CDR3 size: 16 residues. CDR1 is SGHDT and CDR2 is YYEEEE in the germline V gene. V lost 0 bases, J lost 0 bases, and 11 bases lay in between. In nucleotides, the CDR3 is TGTGCCAGCAGCTTGGAGGGCGAGTCTAGCACAGATACGCAGTATTTT. This codes for CASSLEGESSTDTQYF. Based on the CDR3 plus reference TRBV5-6 and TRBJ2-3, the full variable domain is DAGVTQSPTHLIKTRGQQVTLRCSPKSGHDTVSWYQQALGQGPQFIFQYYEEEERQRGNFPDRFSGHQFPNYSSELNVNALLLGDSALYLCASSLEGESSTDTQYFGPGTRLTVL.

This clone was observed a single time. The chain couples TRBV4-1 to TRBJ2-3, with D tentatively TRBD2 (6 bases). Germline V gives CDR1 MGHRA, CDR2 YSYEKL. Deletions cut 3 bases from V and 0 bases from J, with 13 bases between. The CDR3 sequence is 16 residues long. CDR3 in amino acids: CASSHTSRTSTDTQYF. The CDR3 coding sequence is TGCGCCAGCAGCCATACTAGCAGAACTAGCACAGATACGCAGTATTTT.

The chain combines TRBV9 with TRBJ1-3; the D is unclear. The J call may be wrong; the DNA end is better matched by TRBJ2-2. This CDR3 comprises 14 residues. Germline V gene data show CDR1 as SGDLS and CDR2 as YYNGEE. CDR3 sequence: CASTRIPDTGELFF. As DNA, the CDR3 is TGTGCCAGCACTCGAATCCCGGACACCGGGGAGCTGTTTTTT.

The chain combines TRBV4-3 with TRBJ2-1; tentatively, D is TRBD2 (5 bases). The germline V gene has CDR1 LGHNA and CDR2 YSLEER. This CDR3 is built from 16 residues. Trimming removed 1 base at V and 3 bases at J, with 13 bases between. The CDR3 DNA reads TGCGCCAGCAGCCAAGGGTTAGCGCTCCGCTACAATGAGCAGTTCTTC. It codes for CASSQGLALRYNEQFF.

This clone was detected once. The chain uses TRBV29-1 and TRBJ2-7; D might be TRBD1 or TRBD2, each matching 6 bases. This CDR3 has 14 amino acids. Germline V gene lookup returns CDR1 SQVTM and CDR2 ANQGSEA. Trimming left V 4 bases short and J 2 bases short, with 15 bases between. The CDR3 DNA sequence: TGCAGCGTTGTGGGGGCAGGGGAGGCCTACGAGCAGTACTTC. Translation gives CSVVGAGEAYEQYF.

The rearrangement uses TRBV4-2 and TRBJ2-3, with 9 bases identical to TRBD2. From germline, CDR1 is LGHNA and CDR2 YNFKEQ. There are 17 residues in the CDR3. With 0 bases clipped from V and 0 bases from J, the junction kept 4 bases outside the gene matches. DNA of the CDR3: TGTGCCAGCAGCCAAGAGCTAGCGGGATTAAGCACAGATACGCAGTATTTT. As protein: CASSQELAGLSTDTQYF.

V usage is TRBV9 and J usage is TRBJ1-2; no clear D. V lost 5 bases, J lost 4 bases, and 9 bases lay in between. From germline, CDR1 is SGDLS and CDR2 YYNGEE. This CDR3 has 12 residues. The CDR3 region has the DNA TGTGCCAGCAGAGATAACCTCTATGGCTACACCTTC. This gives the protein CASRDNLYGYTF.